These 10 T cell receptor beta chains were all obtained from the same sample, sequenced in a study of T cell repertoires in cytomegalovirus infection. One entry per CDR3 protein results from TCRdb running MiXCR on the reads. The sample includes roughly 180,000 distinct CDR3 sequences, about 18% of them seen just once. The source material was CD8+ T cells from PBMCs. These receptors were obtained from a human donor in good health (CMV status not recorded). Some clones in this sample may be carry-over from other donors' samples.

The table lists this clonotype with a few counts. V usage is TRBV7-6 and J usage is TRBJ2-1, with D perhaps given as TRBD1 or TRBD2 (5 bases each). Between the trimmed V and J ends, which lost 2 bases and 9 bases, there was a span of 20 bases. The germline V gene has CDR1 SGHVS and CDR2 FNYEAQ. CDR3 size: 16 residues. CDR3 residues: CASSLRSVGGKGEQFF. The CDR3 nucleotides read TGTGCCAGCAGCTTAAGATCCGTTGGGGGAAAGGGTGAGCAGTTCTTC.

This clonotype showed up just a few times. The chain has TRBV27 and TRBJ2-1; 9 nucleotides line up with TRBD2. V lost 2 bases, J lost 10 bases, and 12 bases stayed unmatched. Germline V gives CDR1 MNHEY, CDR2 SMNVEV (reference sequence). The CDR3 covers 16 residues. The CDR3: CASSLPRLAGAGEQFF. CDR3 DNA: TGTGCCAGCAGTTTACCCCGGTTAGCGGGGGCGGGAGAGCAGTTCTTC.

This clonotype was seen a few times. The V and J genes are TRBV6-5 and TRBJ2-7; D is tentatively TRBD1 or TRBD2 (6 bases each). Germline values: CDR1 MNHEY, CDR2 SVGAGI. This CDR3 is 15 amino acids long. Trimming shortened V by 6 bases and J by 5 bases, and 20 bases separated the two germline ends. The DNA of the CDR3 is TGTGCCAGCAGCATACAGGGAGGAGGAATAGACGAGCAGTACTTC. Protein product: CASSIQGGGIDEQYF.

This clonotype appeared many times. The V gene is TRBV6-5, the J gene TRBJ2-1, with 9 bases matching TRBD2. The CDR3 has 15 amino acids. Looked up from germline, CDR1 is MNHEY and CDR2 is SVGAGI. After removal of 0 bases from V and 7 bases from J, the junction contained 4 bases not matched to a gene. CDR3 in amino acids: CASSYSRGGGNEQFF. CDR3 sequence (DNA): TGTGCCAGCAGTTACTCTCGCGGGGGGGGGAATGAGCAGTTCTTC.

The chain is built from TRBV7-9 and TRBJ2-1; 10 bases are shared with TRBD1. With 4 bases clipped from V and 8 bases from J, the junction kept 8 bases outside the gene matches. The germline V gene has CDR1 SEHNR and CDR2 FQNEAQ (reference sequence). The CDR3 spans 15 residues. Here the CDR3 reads CASSSTGGSVDEQFF. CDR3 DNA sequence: TGTGCCAGCAGCTCGACAGGGGGCTCCGTGGATGAGCAGTTCTTC.

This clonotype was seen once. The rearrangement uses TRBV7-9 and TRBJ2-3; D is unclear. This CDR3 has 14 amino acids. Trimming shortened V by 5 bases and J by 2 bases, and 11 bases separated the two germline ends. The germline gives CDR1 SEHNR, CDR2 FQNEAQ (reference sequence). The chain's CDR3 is CASSGPRTTDTQYF. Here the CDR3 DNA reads TGTGCCAGCAGCGGACCTAGAACCACAGATACGCAGTATTTT.

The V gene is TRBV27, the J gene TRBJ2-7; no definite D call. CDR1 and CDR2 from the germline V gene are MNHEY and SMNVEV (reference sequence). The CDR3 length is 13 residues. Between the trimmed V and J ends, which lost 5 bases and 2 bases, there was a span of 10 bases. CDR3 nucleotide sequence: TGTGCCAGCAGTGCGGCCAAGACCTACGAGCAGTACTTC. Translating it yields CASSAAKTYEQYF.

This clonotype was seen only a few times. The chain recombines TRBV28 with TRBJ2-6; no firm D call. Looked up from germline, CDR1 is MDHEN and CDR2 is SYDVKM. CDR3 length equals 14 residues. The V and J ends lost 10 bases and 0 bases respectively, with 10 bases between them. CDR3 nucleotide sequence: TGTGCCACCTCACAAGTCTCTGGGGCCAACGTCCTGACTTTC. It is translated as CATSQVSGANVLTF. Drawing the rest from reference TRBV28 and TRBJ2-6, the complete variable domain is DVKVTQSSRYLVKRTGEKVFLECVQDMDHENMFWYRQDPGLGLRLIYFSYDVKMKEKGDIPEGYSVSREKKERFSLILESASTNQTSMYLCATSQVSGANVLTFGAGSRLTVL.

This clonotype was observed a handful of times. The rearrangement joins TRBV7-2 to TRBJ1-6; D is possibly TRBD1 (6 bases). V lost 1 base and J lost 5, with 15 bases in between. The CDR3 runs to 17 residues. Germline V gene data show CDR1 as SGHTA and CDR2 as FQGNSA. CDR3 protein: CASSLVGGASHNSPLHF. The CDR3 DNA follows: TGTGCCAGCAGCTTAGTGGGGGGGGCTAGTCATAATTCACCCCTCCACTTT.

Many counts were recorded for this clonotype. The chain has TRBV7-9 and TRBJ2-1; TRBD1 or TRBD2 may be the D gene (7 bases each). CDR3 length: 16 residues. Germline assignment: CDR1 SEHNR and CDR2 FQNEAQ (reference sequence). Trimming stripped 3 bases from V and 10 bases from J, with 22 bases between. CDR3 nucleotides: TGTGCCAGCAGCTTCCATACAGGGGTCCCGGGGGGAGAGCAGTTCTTC. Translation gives CASSFHTGVPGGEQFF.